This record concerns one T cell receptor beta chain sequence. Its cognate antigen is unknown. This record comes from a study of T cell responses to AZD1222 COVID-19 vaccine. Study-level points and caveats: In a largely white British group with more females than males, clonal diversity was possibly underestimated.

Germline V lookup: CDR1 MNHNS, CDR2 SASEGT. The CDR3 is 15 amino acids. After removal of 2 bases from V and 2 bases from J, the junction contained 0 bases not matched to a gene. Libraries were prepared by immunoSEQ multiplex PCR; TCRdb keeps only in-frame clonotypes and omits some of them. The data hold 120,000 or so clones, with 75% to 90% observed a single time. This clonotype was obtained from an adult in good health. Here the sequenced sample was peripheral blood, taken on day 0 of MenACWY control vaccination. V usage is TRBV6-1 and J usage is TRBJ2-5, with 12 nucleotides matching TRBD2. As DNA, the CDR3 is TGTGCCAGCAGTGAACTAGCGGGAGGGCAAGAGACCCAGTACTTC. This gives the protein CASSELAGGQETQYF.